Listed below are T cell receptor beta chains from one sample, sequenced in a study of T cells after posttransplantation cyclophosphamide. Assay used: immunoSEQ multiplex PCR; TCRdb lists only in-frame clones, some missing. This sample shows about 33,000 clones and no singletons; roughly 1.1% rests with the ten largest. The sequencing sample was made of PBMCs. These TCRs come from a girl between 10 and 17 years old in good health, CMV-negative, and a related stem cell transplant donor. The CDR3 runs from the conserved cysteine through the conserved F or W. The D gene is left open where the match is weak. Expanded clones get a size class; other rows say once, few or many, or leave the size out.

CDR3 length: 14; clone size: many; J gene: TRBJ1-5; D gene: TRBD1; V gene: TRBV19; CDR3 protein: CASSGTGLNQPQHF; CDR3 DNA: TGTGCCAGTAGTGGGACAGGGCTTAATCAGCCCCAGCATTTT
CDR3 length: 13; clone size: many; J gene: TRBJ1-5; D gene: NA; V gene: TRBV30; CDR3 protein: CAWSVHLTQPQHF; CDR3 DNA: TGTGCCTGGAGTGTACATCTTACTCAGCCCCAGCATTTT
CDR3 length: 12; clone size: few; J gene: TRBJ1-2; D gene: NA; V gene: TRBV6-1; CDR3 protein: CAVGGINYGYTF; CDR3 DNA: TGTGCAGTGGGGGGGATTAACTATGGCTACACCTTC
CDR3 length: 12; clone size: NA; J gene: TRBJ2-7; D gene: NA; V gene: TRBV7-9; CDR3 protein: CASRVQGFEQYF; CDR3 DNA: TGTGCCAGCAGGGTACAGGGATTCGAGCAGTACTTC
CDR3 length: 16; clone size: many; J gene: TRBJ1-3; D gene: NA; V gene: TRBV6-5; CDR3 protein: CASSYSARSSGNTIYF; CDR3 DNA: TGTGCCAGCAGTTACTCTGCGAGGAGCTCTGGAAACACCATATATTTT
CDR3 length: 13; clone size: many; J gene: TRBJ1-4; D gene: NA; V gene: TRBV7-3; CDR3 protein: CASSPGHNEKLFF; CDR3 DNA: TGTGCCAGCAGCCCGGGACATAATGAAAAACTGTTTTTT
CDR3 length: 14; clone size: many; J gene: TRBJ1-5; D gene: NA; V gene: TRBV6-5; CDR3 protein: CASSYRGSNQPQHF; CDR3 DNA: TGTGCCAGCAGTTATCGAGGGAGCAATCAGCCCCAGCATTTT
CDR3 length: 16; clone size: NA; J gene: TRBJ2-5; D gene: NA; V gene: TRBV25-1; CDR3 protein: CASSEFVADTLETQYF; CDR3 DNA: TGTGCCAGCAGTGAATTTGTGGCGGACACCTTGGAGACCCAGTACTTC
CDR3 length: 14; clone size: few; J gene: TRBJ2-3; D gene: NA; V gene: TRBV9; CDR3 protein: CASSVDREADTQYF; CDR3 DNA: TGTGCCAGCAGCGTAGACAGGGAAGCGGATACGCAGTATTTT
CDR3 length: 14; clone size: few; J gene: TRBJ1-3; D gene: TRBD1; V gene: TRBV9; CDR3 protein: CASSGDRSGNTIYF; CDR3 DNA: TGTGCCAGCAGCGGGGACAGGTCTGGAAACACCATATATTTT
CDR3 length: 15; clone size: NA; J gene: TRBJ2-3; D gene: NA; V gene: TRBV18; CDR3 protein: CASSPDRFPQDTQYF; CDR3 DNA: TGTGCCAGCTCACCTGACAGGTTCCCTCAAGATACGCAGTATTTT
CDR3 length: 20; clone size: many; J gene: TRBJ2-2; D gene: NA; V gene: TRBV21-1; CDR3 protein: CASSKFRTSIPFKGPGELFF; CDR3 DNA: TGTGCCAGCAGCAAATTCCGGACTAGCATTCCATTTAAGGGTCCCGGGGAGCTGTTTTTT
CDR3 length: 15; clone size: many; J gene: TRBJ2-7; D gene: TRBD1; V gene: TRBV7-9; CDR3 protein: CASRLDGQGDYEQYF; CDR3 DNA: TGTGCCAGCAGATTAGACGGACAGGGGGACTACGAGCAGTACTTC
CDR3 length: 16; clone size: NA; J gene: TRBJ1-4; D gene: NA; V gene: TRBV28; CDR3 protein: CASSLPPGHRNEKLFF; CDR3 DNA: TGTGCCAGCAGTCTACCACCGGGACATCGTAATGAAAAACTGTTTTTT
CDR3 length: 15; clone size: many; J gene: TRBJ1-2; D gene: NA; V gene: TRBV10-3; CDR3 protein: CAISESTLAGYGYTF; CDR3 DNA: TGTGCCATCAGTGAGTCGACTCTGGCAGGGTATGGCTACACCTTC
CDR3 length: 14; clone size: few; J gene: TRBJ2-7; D gene: NA; V gene: TRBV15; CDR3 protein: CATSVGRGSYEQYF; CDR3 DNA: TGTGCCACCAGCGTCGGACGGGGGTCCTACGAGCAGTACTTC
CDR3 length: 14; clone size: few; J gene: TRBJ1-4; D gene: NA; V gene: TRBV30; CDR3 protein: CAWRMRGTNEKLFF; CDR3 DNA: TGTGCCTGGAGGATGCGGGGAACTAATGAAAAACTGTTTTTT
CDR3 length: 16; clone size: few; J gene: TRBJ2-3; D gene: TRBD2; V gene: TRBV6-6; CDR3 protein: CASSYFLAGAADTQYF; CDR3 DNA: TGTGCCAGCAGTTACTTCCTAGCGGGAGCGGCAGATACGCAGTATTTT
CDR3 length: 13; clone size: NA; J gene: TRBJ2-4; D gene: NA; V gene: TRBV6-5; CDR3 protein: CATQGLAKNIQYF; CDR3 DNA: TGTGCCACCCAGGGCCTAGCCAAAAACATTCAGTACTTC
CDR3 length: 15; clone size: few; J gene: TRBJ1-6; D gene: NA; V gene: TRBV30; CDR3 protein: CACPSPWTDNSPLHF; CDR3 DNA: TGTGCCTGCCCTTCGCCTTGGACAGATAATTCACCCCTCCACTTT
CDR3 length: 16; clone size: few; J gene: TRBJ1-6; D gene: NA; V gene: TRBV27; CDR3 protein: CASSFGGVPYNSPLHF; CDR3 DNA: TGTGCCAGCAGTTTCGGGGGAGTTCCCTATAATTCACCCCTCCACTTT
CDR3 length: 15; clone size: few; J gene: TRBJ1-2; D gene: TRBD1; V gene: TRBV18; CDR3 protein: CASSGTGKANYGYTF; CDR3 DNA: TGTGCCAGCTCAGGGACAGGAAAAGCTAACTATGGCTACACCTTC
CDR3 length: 15; clone size: few; J gene: TRBJ1-2; D gene: NA; V gene: TRBV30; CDR3 protein: CAWSRGGGTPYGYTF; CDR3 DNA: TGTGCCTGGAGTCGGGGCGGGGGGACCCCTTATGGCTACACCTTC
CDR3 length: 16; clone size: many; J gene: TRBJ1-6; D gene: NA; V gene: TRBV14; CDR3 protein: CASSQDLGTMGSPLHF; CDR3 DNA: TGTGCCAGCAGCCAAGATTTGGGGACTATGGGTTCACCCCTCCACTTT
CDR3 length: 16; clone size: many; J gene: TRBJ2-1; D gene: NA; V gene: TRBV6-6; CDR3 protein: CASRLSGRVEDNEQFF; CDR3 DNA: TGTGCCAGCAGATTATCTGGTAGGGTGGAGGACAATGAGCAGTTCTTC
CDR3 length: 17; clone size: many; J gene: TRBJ1-2; D gene: TRBD1; V gene: TRBV18; CDR3 protein: CASSARQGGDFNYGYTF; CDR3 DNA: TGTGCCAGCTCAGCGAGACAGGGCGGCGATTTCAACTATGGCTACACCTTC
CDR3 length: 14; clone size: few; J gene: TRBJ2-7; D gene: NA; V gene: TRBV7-8; CDR3 protein: CASSLAAGTYEQYF; CDR3 DNA: TGTGCCAGCAGCTTAGCGGCAGGAACCTACGAGCAGTACTTC
CDR3 length: 16; clone size: many; J gene: TRBJ1-3; D gene: TRBD1; V gene: TRBV5-1; CDR3 protein: CASSLGQGSSGNTIYF; CDR3 DNA: TGCGCCAGCAGCTTGGGACAGGGGAGCTCTGGAAACACCATATATTTT
CDR3 length: 14; clone size: few; J gene: TRBJ2-7; D gene: TRBD1; V gene: TRBV2; CDR3 protein: CASEGGQASYEQYF; CDR3 DNA: TGTGCCAGCGAGGGGGGACAGGCTTCCTACGAGCAGTACTTC
CDR3 length: 15; clone size: few; J gene: TRBJ2-7; D gene: NA; V gene: TRBV11-2; CDR3 protein: CASSLGTEPGYEQYF; CDR3 DNA: TGTGCCAGCAGCTTGGGTACCGAGCCGGGGTACGAGCAGTACTTC
CDR3 length: 15; clone size: NA; J gene: TRBJ1-2; D gene: TRBD1; V gene: TRBV5-4; CDR3 protein: CASSSGQGRNYGYTF; CDR3 DNA: TGTGCCAGCAGCTCGGGACAGGGCCGCAACTATGGCTACACCTTC
CDR3 length: 15; clone size: NA; J gene: TRBJ1-5; D gene: NA; V gene: TRBV30; CDR3 protein: CAWSLGHYSNQPQHF; CDR3 DNA: TGTGCCTGGAGTCTCGGTCACTATAGCAATCAGCCCCAGCATTTT
CDR3 length: 15; clone size: few; J gene: TRBJ1-5; D gene: NA; V gene: TRBV9; CDR3 protein: CASSVGQNSNQPQHF; CDR3 DNA: TGTGCCAGCAGCGTAGGACAAAATAGCAATCAGCCCCAGCATTTT
CDR3 length: 13; clone size: many; J gene: TRBJ2-7; D gene: NA; V gene: TRBV7-9; CDR3 protein: CASSGSPRGEQYF; CDR3 DNA: TGTGCCAGCAGCGGTAGTCCTAGAGGCGAGCAGTACTTC
CDR3 length: 15; clone size: many; J gene: TRBJ1-1; D gene: NA; V gene: TRBV5-1; CDR3 protein: CASSLDLRGQTEAFF; CDR3 DNA: TGCGCCAGCAGCTTGGATCTCAGGGGTCAAACTGAAGCTTTCTTT
CDR3 length: 15; clone size: many; J gene: TRBJ1-4; D gene: TRBD1; V gene: TRBV6-5; CDR3 protein: CASSPRDSRDEKLFF; CDR3 DNA: TGTGCCAGCAGTCCTCGGGACAGTCGGGATGAAAAACTGTTTTTT
CDR3 length: 14; clone size: few; J gene: TRBJ2-7; D gene: NA; V gene: TRBV7-9; CDR3 protein: CASSAPTRQAEQYF; CDR3 DNA: TGTGCCAGCAGCGCCCCCACGAGACAGGCCGAGCAGTACTTC
CDR3 length: 16; clone size: few; J gene: TRBJ1-6; D gene: NA; V gene: TRBV28; CDR3 protein: CASSFEGACGNSPLHF; CDR3 DNA: TGTGCCAGCAGCTTCGAAGGGGCGTGCGGTAATTCACCCCTCCACTTT
CDR3 length: 14; clone size: many; J gene: TRBJ1-1; D gene: TRBD1; V gene: TRBV6-5; CDR3 protein: CASSYSSTGDVPFF; CDR3 DNA: TGTGCCAGCAGTTACTCGTCGACAGGGGATGTTCCTTTCTTT
CDR3 length: 16; clone size: many; J gene: TRBJ2-1; D gene: NA; V gene: TRBV7-6; CDR3 protein: CASSLRPSLTYNEQFF; CDR3 DNA: TGTGCCAGCAGCTTGCGACCTAGCTTGACCTACAATGAGCAGTTCTTC
CDR3 length: 14; clone size: NA; J gene: TRBJ2-1; D gene: TRBD2; V gene: TRBV28; CDR3 protein: CASSLAGGRNEQFF; CDR3 DNA: TGTGCCAGCAGTTTAGCGGGAGGCCGCAATGAGCAGTTCTTC
CDR3 length: 15; clone size: many; J gene: TRBJ2-2; D gene: NA; V gene: TRBV5-1; CDR3 protein: CASSPVGGGPGELFF; CDR3 DNA: TGCGCCAGCAGCCCGGTCGGGGGAGGACCCGGGGAGCTGTTTTTT
CDR3 length: 13; clone size: few; J gene: TRBJ2-2; D gene: NA; V gene: TRBV27; CDR3 protein: CASSPAMTGELFF; CDR3 DNA: TGTGCCAGCAGCCCAGCGATGACGGGGGAGCTGTTTTTT
CDR3 length: 17; clone size: NA; J gene: TRBJ2-2; D gene: TRBD2; V gene: TRBV18; CDR3 protein: CASSLGSGGANTGELFF; CDR3 DNA: TGTGCCAGCTCACTGGGTAGCGGGGGAGCGAACACCGGGGAGCTGTTTTTT
CDR3 length: 16; clone size: NA; J gene: TRBJ2-1; D gene: NA; V gene: TRBV7-8; CDR3 protein: CASSPGGPASYNEQFF; CDR3 DNA: TGTGCCAGCAGCCCCGGAGGGCCGGCCTCCTACAATGAGCAGTTCTTC
CDR3 length: 12; clone size: NA; J gene: TRBJ2-2; D gene: NA; V gene: TRBV6-4; CDR3 protein: CASKTQTGELFF; CDR3 DNA: TGTGCCAGCAAAACCCAGACCGGGGAGCTGTTTTTT
CDR3 length: 15; clone size: few; J gene: TRBJ2-7; D gene: TRBD1; V gene: TRBV29-1; CDR3 protein: CSVEPVGQGAGEQYF; CDR3 DNA: TGCAGCGTTGAGCCGGTCGGGCAGGGGGCAGGAGAGCAGTACTTC
CDR3 length: 14; clone size: many; J gene: TRBJ2-3; D gene: NA; V gene: TRBV7-9; CDR3 protein: CASSLDYRRYTQYF; CDR3 DNA: TGTGCCAGCAGCCTCGATTATCGGCGGTATACGCAGTATTTT
CDR3 length: 13; clone size: many; J gene: TRBJ1-1; D gene: NA; V gene: TRBV5-6; CDR3 protein: CASSMDTNTEAFF; CDR3 DNA: TGTGCCAGCAGCATGGACACGAACACTGAAGCTTTCTTT
CDR3 length: 14; clone size: few; J gene: TRBJ2-7; D gene: TRBD1; V gene: TRBV27; CDR3 protein: CASSLIEGAHEQYF; CDR3 DNA: TGTGCCAGCAGTTTAATTGAGGGGGCCCACGAGCAGTACTTC
CDR3 length: 14; clone size: few; J gene: TRBJ2-5; D gene: NA; V gene: TRBV7-2; CDR3 protein: CASSPLINQETQYF; CDR3 DNA: TGTGCCAGCAGCCCCCTTATTAACCAAGAGACCCAGTACTTC
CDR3 length: 15; clone size: many; J gene: TRBJ1-1; D gene: NA; V gene: TRBV27; CDR3 protein: CASSLKLGGNTEAFF; CDR3 DNA: TGTGCCAGCAGTTTAAAATTAGGGGGAAACACTGAAGCTTTCTTT
CDR3 length: 13; clone size: NA; J gene: TRBJ2-7; D gene: TRBD1; V gene: TRBV18; CDR3 protein: CASSPGQESEQYF; CDR3 DNA: TGTGCCAGCTCACCGGGACAGGAATCTGAGCAGTACTTC
CDR3 length: 15; clone size: many; J gene: TRBJ2-1; D gene: NA; V gene: TRBV6-6; CDR3 protein: CASSYGQGHYNEQFF; CDR3 DNA: TGTGCCAGCAGTTACGGGCAGGGCCACTACAATGAGCAGTTCTTC
CDR3 length: 13; clone size: many; J gene: TRBJ2-7; D gene: TRBD1; V gene: TRBV19; CDR3 protein: CASSIRTGYEQYF; CDR3 DNA: TGTGCCAGTAGTATCAGGACAGGGTACGAGCAGTACTTC
CDR3 length: 14; clone size: NA; J gene: TRBJ1-4; D gene: TRBD1; V gene: TRBV2; CDR3 protein: CASSGRDRLEKLFF; CDR3 DNA: TGTGCCAGCAGTGGCCGGGACAGACTTGAAAAACTGTTTTTT
CDR3 length: 15; clone size: NA; J gene: TRBJ2-5; D gene: NA; V gene: TRBV4-1; CDR3 protein: CASSQVFTNPDTQYF; CDR3 DNA: TGCGCCAGCAGCCAAGTTTTTACTAACCCAGATACCCAGTACTTC
CDR3 length: 17; clone size: many; J gene: TRBJ2-7; D gene: TRBD2; V gene: TRBV5-1; CDR3 protein: CASSLKGLARHGREQYF; CDR3 DNA: TGCGCCAGCAGCTTGAAGGGACTAGCGAGGCATGGACGAGAGCAGTACTTC
CDR3 length: 16; clone size: NA; J gene: TRBJ2-2; D gene: TRBD2; V gene: TRBV5-1; CDR3 protein: CASSSRSGRAFGELFF; CDR3 DNA: TGCGCCAGCAGCTCCCGAAGCGGGAGGGCCTTCGGGGAGCTGTTTTTT